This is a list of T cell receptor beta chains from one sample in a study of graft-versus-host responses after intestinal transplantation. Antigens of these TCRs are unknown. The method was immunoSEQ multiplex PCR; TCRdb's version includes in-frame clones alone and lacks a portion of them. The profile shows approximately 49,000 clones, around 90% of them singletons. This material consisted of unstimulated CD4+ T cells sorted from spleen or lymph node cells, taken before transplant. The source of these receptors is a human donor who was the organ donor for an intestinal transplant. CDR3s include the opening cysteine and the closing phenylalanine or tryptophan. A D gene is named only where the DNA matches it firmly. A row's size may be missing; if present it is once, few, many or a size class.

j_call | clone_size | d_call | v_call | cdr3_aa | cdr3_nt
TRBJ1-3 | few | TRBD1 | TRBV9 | CASSEAHGTGVSGNTIYF | TGTGCCAGCAGCGAGGCCCATGGGACAGGCGTCTCTGGAAACACCATATATTTT
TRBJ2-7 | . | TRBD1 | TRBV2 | CASSPTGTAYEQYF | TGTGCCAGCAGCCCGACCGGGACAGCCTACGAGCAGTACTTC
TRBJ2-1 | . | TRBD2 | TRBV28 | CASSTRLAPNYNEQFF | TGTGCCAGCAGCACAAGACTAGCGCCCAACTACAATGAGCAGTTCTTC
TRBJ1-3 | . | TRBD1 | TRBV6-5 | CATEGQGPGTIYF | TGTGCCACAGAAGGACAGGGTCCGGGCACCATATATTTT
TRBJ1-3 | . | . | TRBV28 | CASRTSGNTIYF | TGTGCCAGCAGGACTTCAGGAAACACCATATATTTT
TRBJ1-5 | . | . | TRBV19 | CASSIRDKYSNQPQHF | TGTGCCAGTAGTATACGGGACAAATATAGCAATCAGCCCCAGCATTTT
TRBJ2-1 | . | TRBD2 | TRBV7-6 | CASSFAGGHGDEQFF | TGTGCCAGCAGCTTCGCGGGGGGGCACGGCGATGAGCAGTTCTTC
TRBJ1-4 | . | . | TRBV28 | CASSQGGGNEKLFF | TGTGCCAGCAGCCAGGGAGGCGGTAATGAAAAACTGTTTTTT
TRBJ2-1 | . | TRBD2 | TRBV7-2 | CASSLWTSGSPEQFF | TGTGCCAGCAGCCTATGGACTAGCGGGAGCCCTGAGCAGTTCTTC
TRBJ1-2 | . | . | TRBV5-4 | CASSLTGTDYGYTF | TGTGCCAGCAGCCTAACTGGGACTGATTATGGCTACACCTTC
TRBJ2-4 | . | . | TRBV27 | CASSLSPVLPTAKNIQYF | TGTGCCAGCAGTTTATCTCCGGTTTTGCCTACAGCCAAAAACATTCAGTACTTC
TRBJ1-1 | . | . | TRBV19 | CASSAGETMNTEAFF | TGTGCCAGTTCTGCAGGGGAAACCATGAACACTGAAGCTTTCTTT
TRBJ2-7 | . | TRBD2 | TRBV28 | CASSSGGADYEQYF | TGTGCCAGCAGTTCGGGGGGGGCGGACTACGAGCAGTACTTC
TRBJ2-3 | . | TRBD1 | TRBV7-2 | CASSFRGQGGADTQYF | TGTGCCAGCAGCTTCAGGGGGCAGGGTGGCGCAGATACGCAGTATTTT
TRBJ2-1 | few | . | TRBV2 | CASNAGPYNEQFF | TGTGCCAGCAACGCGGGGCCCTACAATGAGCAGTTCTTC
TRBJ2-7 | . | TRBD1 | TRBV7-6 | CASSLGLRGGGRLSRQNYEQYF | TGTGCCAGCAGCTTAGGCCTGAGAGGGGGCGGCCGATTGTCCCGGCAAAACTACGAGCAGTACTTC
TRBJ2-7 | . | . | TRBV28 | CASTSSGYEQYF | TGTGCCAGCACCTCATCAGGCTACGAGCAGTACTTC
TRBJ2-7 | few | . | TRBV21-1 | CASRKVGQVRNEQYF | TGTGCCAGCCGAAAGGTCGGACAGGTGAGAAACGAGCAGTACTTC
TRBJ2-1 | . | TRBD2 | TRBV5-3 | CARSSPGRETYSSYNEQFF | TGTGCCAGAAGCTCCCCCGGGCGGGAGACATATAGCTCCTACAATGAGCAGTTCTTC
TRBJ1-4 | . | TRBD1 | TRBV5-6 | CASSRTGGEGKLFF | TGTGCCAGCAGCAGGACAGGGGGCGAAGGAAAACTGTTTTTT
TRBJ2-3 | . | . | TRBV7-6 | CVSSLGGGEGDTQYF | TGTGTCAGCAGCTTAGGAGGGGGGGAGGGAGATACGCAGTATTTT
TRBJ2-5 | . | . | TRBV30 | CAWTESYETQYF | TGTGCCTGGACGGAGTCCTACGAGACCCAGTACTTC
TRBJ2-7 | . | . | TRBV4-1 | CASSQDWSSATYEQYF | TGCGCCAGCAGCCAAGATTGGTCTAGCGCAACCTACGAGCAGTACTTC
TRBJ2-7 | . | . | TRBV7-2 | CASSLVDSNYEQYF | TGTGCCAGCAGCTTAGTAGACTCGAACTACGAGCAGTACTTC
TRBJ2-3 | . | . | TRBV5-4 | CASSLSERADTQYF | TGTGCCAGCAGCTTGTCGGAGAGGGCAGATACGCAGTATTTT
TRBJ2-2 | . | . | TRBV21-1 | CASSKSTSGKFANTGELFF | TGTGCCAGCAGCAAGTCAACTAGCGGGAAGTTCGCGAACACCGGGGAGCTGTTTTTT
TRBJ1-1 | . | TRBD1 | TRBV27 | CASSLPGQGRQAFF | TGTGCCAGCAGTTTGCCCGGACAGGGGAGACAGGCTTTCTTT
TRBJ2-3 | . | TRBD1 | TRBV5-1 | CATRTGGSTDTQYF | TGCGCCACCCGGACAGGGGGAAGCACAGATACGCAGTATTTT
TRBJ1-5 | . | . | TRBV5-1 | CASSLGGNNQPQHF | TGCGCCAGCAGCTTGGGCGGAAATAATCAGCCCCAGCATTTT
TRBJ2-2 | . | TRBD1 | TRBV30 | CAWSHDLGQGAGELFF | TGTGCCTGGAGCCACGACCTTGGGCAGGGGGCCGGGGAGCTGTTTTTT